This T cell receptor beta chain was sequenced for a study of OX40 agonist ivuxolimab in advanced cancers. Looking at the study overall: The patients received ivuxolimab by intravenous route every 2 weeks at 0.01 to 10 mg/kg.

TCRdb's copy holds only in-frame clones and misses some; the assay was immunoSEQ multiplex PCR. The table has 73,000 or so clones, approximately 85% seen once. There are 12 residues in the CDR3. Trimming removed 2 bases from V and 7 bases from J, with 8 bases in between. Germline CDR1 MNHNS, CDR2 SASEGT. This chain uses TRBV6-1 with TRBJ1-1; unclear D gene. This sequence was found in an adult with an advanced solid tumor such as melanoma, head and neck, liver or kidney cancer. Material: CD4+ or CD8+ T cells sorted from blood, obtained in a trial of the OX40 agonist ivuxolimab. The CDR3 bases are TGTGCCAGCAGTGAAAATCACAGTGAAGCTTTCTTT. It codes for CASSENHSEAFF.